Following are 22 T cell receptor beta chains from one sample sequenced in a study of blood T cell repertoires in COVID-19. Method: immunoSEQ multiplex PCR; TCRdb's copy keeps in-frame clones and lacks some. The sample includes about 91,000 clones, roughly four fifths of them seen just once. Specimen: peripheral blood. The receptors originated from a middle-aged man with active or convalescent COVID-19.

This chain joins TRBV21-1 and TRBJ1-3; TRBD1, as called in the table, went unchecked against the DNA. TRBV21-1 is a recognized pseudogene. The CDR3 is made up of 16 amino acids. The CDR3 sequence: CASSNHLRGSGNTIYF. The CDR3 DNA follows: TGTGCCAGCAGCAATCACCTCAGGGGTTCTGGAAACACCATATATTTT.

The chain carries TRBV29-1 and TRBJ2-7; 7 bases fit TRBD1. Germline V gene lookup returns CDR1 SQVTM and CDR2 ANQGSEA. The junction had 7 bases not matched to a gene; V was cut back by 5 bases and J by 0 bases. The CDR3 sequence is 14 residues long. CDR3 sequence (DNA): TGCAGCGTTAGAGCCGGGACAGTCTCCTACGAGCAGTACTTC. Protein sequence: CSVRAGTVSYEQYF.

This sequence joins TRBV24-1 and TRBJ2-1; TRBD2 matches at 10 bases. V was pared by 3 bases and J by 1 base, with 2 bases of the junction left unmatched. This CDR3 is 16 amino acids long. Germline CDR1 and CDR2: KGHDR and SFDVKD. The CDR3: CATSDGTSESYNEQFF. The CDR3 bases are TGTGCCACCAGTGATGGGACTAGCGAATCCTACAATGAGCAGTTCTTC.

This chain uses TRBV9 with TRBJ2-3, with 11 nucleotides matching TRBD2. J was trimmed by 4 bases and V by 4 bases; bases with no gene match: 8. The CDR3 covers 16 residues. Germline V gene data show CDR1 as SGDLS and CDR2 as YYNGEE. CDR3: CASSPTTSGGADTQYF. The DNA of the CDR3 is TGTGCCAGCAGCCCCACAACTAGCGGGGGTGCAGATACGCAGTATTTT.

In regard to this clone: Additional DNA sequences in this sample encode the identical CDR3. The V and J genes are TRBV25-1 and TRBJ1-4; 7 positions match TRBD1. The V gene's germline CDR1 is MGHDK and CDR2 SYGVNS. V was pared by 6 bases and J by 5 bases, with 6 bases of the junction left unmatched. The CDR3 is 14 amino acids. The CDR3 bases are TGTGCCAGCAGGCCGACAGGGACAAATGAAAAACTGTTTTTT. This gives the protein CASRPTGTNEKLFF.

V gene TRBV19 combines with J gene TRBJ2-3; 9 bases are a match to TRBD2. Germline V lookup: CDR1 LNHDA, CDR2 SQIVND (reference sequence). CDR3 size: 16 residues. After removal of 3 bases from V and 5 bases from J, the junction contained 9 bases not matched to a gene. CDR3 loop: CASSMYLGLARDTQYF. CDR3 coding DNA: TGTGCCAGTAGTATGTACCTGGGACTAGCTAGAGATACGCAGTATTTT.

The sample holds one count of this clone. The chain links TRBV11-3 to TRBJ2-1; 13 nucleotides align to TRBD2. The V gene's germline CDR1 is SGHNT and CDR2 YENEEA. V lost 5 bases, J lost 5 bases, and 6 bases stayed unmatched. This CDR3 region has 16 residues. The CDR3: CASSLGGLAGNNEQFF. The CDR3 nucleotides read TGTGCCAGCAGCCTAGGGGGACTAGCGGGAAACAATGAGCAGTTCTTC.

The CDR3 sequence is CASSLGTLNTEAFF. The DNA for the CDR3 is TGCGCCAGCAGCCTCGGGACACTGAACACTGAAGCTTTCTTT. J is TRBJ1-1 and V is TRBV10-1, with a possible D match to TRBD1 (6 bases). Trimming pared 6 bases from V and 0 bases from J, leaving 11 bases between. CDR3 size: 14 residues. Germline V gene sequence: CDR1 WNHNN, CDR2 SYGVQD (reference sequence).

In its sample, this clone was seen a few times. The chain carries TRBV7-9 and TRBJ2-7; D possibly corresponds to TRBD2 (6 bases). Germline V gene sequence: CDR1 SEHNR, CDR2 FQNEAQ (reference sequence). There are 14 residues in the CDR3. V gave up 5 bases and J gave up 2 bases, with 13 bases separating them. CDR3 bases: TGTGCCAGCAGCCCCCGCGGGGCACCCTACGAGCAGTACTTC. This sequence encodes CASSPRGAPYEQYF.

V gene TRBV28 combines with J gene TRBJ2-5; TRBD1 might be the D (6 bases). In germline, CDR1 is MDHEN, CDR2 SYDVKM. The CDR3 length is 14 residues. Trimming stripped 7 bases from V and 4 bases from J, with 16 bases between. In nucleotides, the CDR3 is TGTGCCAGCAAGACAGGAATTAGCGTAGAGACCCAGTACTTC. This sequence encodes CASKTGISVETQYF.

Only a few counts were recorded for this clone. The rearrangement joins TRBV12-3 or TRBV12-4 to TRBJ1-2, with 10 bases identical to TRBD1. Losses at the gene ends were 6 bases for V and 6 bases for J; bases not matched to a gene: 4. This CDR3 spans 13 amino acids. The CDR3 bases are TGTGCCAGCAGACGGGACAGGGGAGATGGCTACACCTTC. It is translated as CASRRDRGDGYTF.

This rearrangement joins TRBV5-1 to TRBJ2-3; D remains unclear. Between the trimmed V and J ends, which lost 7 bases and 1 base, there was a span of 10 bases. Looked up from germline, CDR1 is SGHRS and CDR2 is YFSETQ. CDR3 size: 13 residues. Written as DNA, the CDR3 is TGCGCCAGCCTTAGCTTCGGCACAGATACGCAGTATTTT. Translation: CASLSFGTDTQYF.

The V gene is TRBV19, the J gene TRBJ1-2, with 7 positions matching TRBD1. The CDR3 is 14 amino acids. Germline V gene sequence: CDR1 LNHDA, CDR2 SQIVND (reference sequence). After removal of 3 bases from V and 2 bases from J, the junction contained 3 bases not matched to a gene. For the CDR3, the DNA is TGTGCCAGTAGTATGCAGGGGGGAAACTATGGCTACACCTTC. It yields the protein CASSMQGGNYGYTF.

Remarks on this clone: One end of the junction fails to match germline, which may point to a read error. The chain uses TRBV7-2 and TRBJ2-3; 7 bases line up with TRBD2. Germline V gene sequence: CDR1 SGHTA, CDR2 FQGNSA. The CDR3 is 13 residues long. The CDR3 is CASSLAKGQTGGF. The CDR3, as DNA: TGTGCCAGCAGCTTAGCGAAGGGCCAAACGGGGGGTTTT. The entire variable domain, with the rest obtained from reference TRBV7-2 and TRBJ2-3, is as follows: GAGVSQSPSNKVTEKGKDVELRCDPISGHTALYWYRQSLGQGLEFLIYFQGNSAPDKSGLPSDRFSAERTGGSVSTLTIQRTQQEDSAVYLCASSLAKGQTGGFGPGTRLTVL.

V usage is TRBV7-6 and J usage is TRBJ1-5, with 9 bases that match TRBD1. J gave up 2 bases and V 4 bases, and 12 bases lay outside the gene matches. This CDR3 is 18 amino acids long. In germline, CDR1 is SGHVS, CDR2 FNYEAQ. The CDR3 here is CASSSGTGRREGNQPQHF. Here the CDR3 DNA reads TGTGCCAGCAGCTCAGGGACAGGGAGACGGGAGGGCAATCAGCCCCAGCATTTT. Looking up the rest from reference TRBV7-6 and TRBJ1-5 gives the full variable domain: GAGVSQSPRYKVTKRGQDVALRCDPISGHVSLYWYRQALGQGPEFLTYFNYEAQQDKSGLPNDRFSAERPEGSISTLTIQRTEQRDSAMYRCASSSGTGRREGNQPQHFGDGTRLSIL.

This clone was counted a few times. The rearrangement joins TRBV28 to TRBJ2-5; D unclear. The CDR3 length is 13 residues. V lost 3 bases and J 1 base, leaving 6 bases between the germline ends. CDR1 MDHEN and CDR2 SYDVKM come from the germline V gene. The CDR3 sequence is CASSLASQETQYF. The CDR3 bases are TGTGCCAGCAGTTTGGCTAGCCAAGAGACCCAGTACTTC. Looking up the rest from reference TRBV28 and TRBJ2-5 gives the full variable domain: DVKVTQSSRYLVKRTGEKVFLECVQDMDHENMFWYRQDPGLGLRLIYFSYDVKMKEKGDIPEGYSVSREKKERFSLILESASTNQTSMYLCASSLASQETQYFGPGTRLLVL.

The chain couples TRBV6-2 or TRBV6-3 to TRBJ1-1, with 7 nucleotides matching TRBD1. Per germline, CDR1 MNHEY and CDR2 SVGEGT. The length of the CDR3 is 14 residues. V dropped 6 bases and J dropped 3; count of bases not matched to a gene: 7. CDR3 in DNA: TGTGCCAGCAGCTCCCTGGGACAGTACACTGAAGCTTTCTTT. Protein product: CASSSLGQYTEAFF.

The rearrangement links TRBV19 to TRBJ2-6; D is uncertain. Trimming removed 10 bases at V and 1 base at J, with 14 bases between. Germline-derived CDR1 and CDR2 are LNHDA and SQIVND (reference sequence). The CDR3 totals 15 residues. DNA for the CDR3: TGTGCCACCAGTCGCAGGCTGTCTGGGGCCAACGTCCTGACTTTC. Translation: CATSRRLSGANVLTF.

This chain joins TRBV2 and TRBJ2-3; possible D gene TRBD1, 5 bases. CDR1 is SNHLY and CDR2 is FYNNEI in the germline V gene. The CDR3 is 14 amino acids. The V end was cut by 8 bases, the J end by 2 bases, with 14 bases between. In DNA, the CDR3 is TGTGCCAGCTGTAAGGGGTCCCCCACAGATACGCAGTATTTT. The encoded protein is CASCKGSPTDTQYF. Full variable domain (missing parts from reference TRBV2 and TRBJ2-3): EPEVTQTPSHQVTQMGQEVILRCVPISNHLYFYWYRQILGQKVEFLVSFYNNEISEKSEIFDDQFSVERPDGSNFTLKIRSTKLEDSAMYFCASCKGSPTDTQYFGPGTRLTVL.

The rearrangement links TRBV5-1 to TRBJ1-1, with D possibly matching TRBD1 (6 bases). Germline CDR1 and CDR2: SGHRS and YFSETQ. This CDR3 contains 15 residues. Trimming shortened V by 4 bases and J by 7 bases, and 20 bases separated the two germline ends. CDR3 DNA sequence: TGCGCCAGCAGCACCCGGACAGAGCCTGAATTTGAAGCTTTCTTT. Amino acids: CASSTRTEPEFEAFF.

The chain has TRBV2 and TRBJ1-2; tentatively, D is TRBD1 (6 bases). The V end was cut by 7 bases, the J end by 2 bases, with 11 bases between. This CDR3 is built from 13 residues. CDR1 and CDR2 (germline): SNHLY, FYNNEI. Here the CDR3 DNA reads TGTGCCAGCAAATACAGGGAGAACTATGGCTACACCTTC. This encodes CASKYRENYGYTF.

This clone was detected only once. The chain employs TRBV3-1 (or the pseudogene TRBV3-2) and TRBJ2-5; D is perhaps TRBD1 (6 bases). The CDR3 runs 15 residues. In germline, CDR1 is LGHDT, CDR2 YNNKEL (reference sequence). V lost 1 base and J 4 bases, leaving 13 bases between the germline ends. DNA of the CDR3: TGTGCCAGCAGCCAAGTTAGGGGCAGGGGAGAGACCCAGTACTTC. Its protein product is CASSQVRGRGETQYF.